The next 18 T cell receptor beta chains were all read from a single sample in a study of cytomegalovirus exposure and HLA in healthy donors. Method: immunoSEQ multiplex PCR; TCRdb's copy keeps in-frame clones and lacks some. Found here are 150,000 to 160,000 clones, 75% to 90% of them singletons; the top ten hold 20% to 25%. Input material: PBMCs. All receptors derive from a man between 18 and 35 years old in good health and CMV-seropositive.

The chain has TRBV19 and TRBJ1-3; D ambiguous. The V gene's germline CDR1 is LNHDA and CDR2 SQIVND (reference sequence). Trimming left V 1 base short and J 0 bases short, with 10 bases between. The CDR3 has 16 residues. CDR3 nucleotides: TGTGCCAGTAGTATAGGGGGAGTCCGCTCTGGAAACACCATATATTTT. Translation gives CASSIGGVRSGNTIYF.

V and J are TRBV27 and TRBJ2-7; TRBD1 might be the D (6 bases). The CDR3 sequence is 12 residues long. V was cut by 6 bases and J by 5 bases, with 11 bases left in between. Germline V gene sequence: CDR1 MNHEY, CDR2 SMNVEV (reference sequence). This CDR3 is CASSKQGNEQYF. Written as DNA, the CDR3 is TGTGCCAGCAGCAAACAGGGAAACGAGCAGTACTTC.

This sequence joins TRBV6-5 and TRBJ1-6, with D possibly TRBD1 on 6 matching bases. V lost 4 bases and J lost 5, with 9 bases in between. The germline gives CDR1 MNHEY, CDR2 SVGAGI. The CDR3 covers 14 residues. The CDR3 coding sequence is TGTGCCAGCAGTTGGGGGGGCGATAATTCACCCCTCCACTTT. Translating it yields CASSWGGDNSPLHF.

V usage is TRBV7-8 and J usage is TRBJ1-1; TRBD1 might be the D (5 bases). The CDR3 is 13 residues long. The germline V and J ends were trimmed by 4 bases and 10 bases, with 16 bases remaining between them. Germline CDR1 SGHVS, CDR2 FQNEAQ. CDR3 bases: TGTGCCAGCAGCTCAGGAATCAGGGCGCGAGCTTTCTTT. It yields the protein CASSSGIRARAFF.

The gene calls are TRBV19 and TRBJ1-5, with D tentatively TRBD1 (6 bases). The V and J ends lost 8 bases and 0 bases respectively, with 17 bases between them. The CDR3 totals 16 residues. Germline V gene sequence: CDR1 LNHDA, CDR2 SQIVND (reference sequence). Here the CDR3 DNA reads TGTGCCAGTGGCTACAGGGAATTCGGTAGCAATCAGCCCCAGCATTTT. This codes for CASGYREFGSNQPQHF.

In this sample, this clone turned up once. V is TRBV25-1 and J is TRBJ2-5; TRBD2 agrees at 13 bases. Looked up from germline, CDR1 is MGHDK and CDR2 is SYGVNS. Trimming cost V 1 base and J 5 bases; bases outside gene matches: 7. The CDR3 has 17 amino acids. CDR3 protein: CASSEFRTSGSHETQYF. DNA of the CDR3: TGTGCCAGCAGTGAATTTCGGACTAGCGGGAGCCACGAGACCCAGTACTTC.

The chain carries TRBV30 and TRBJ1-1; 10 bases match TRBD1. The trim removed 3 bases at V and 11 bases at J, leaving 3 bases unmatched. The CDR3 consists of 11 residues. The germline V gene has CDR1 GTSNPN and CDR2 SVGIG (reference sequence). The chain's CDR3 is CAWRGQGEAFF. The CDR3 DNA is TGTGCCTGGAGAGGACAGGGGGAGGCTTTCTTT. Using reference TRBV30 and TRBJ1-1 for the parts outside the CDR3, the full variable domain is SQTIHQWPATLVQPVGSPLSLECTVEGTSNPNLYWYRQAAGRGLQLLFYSVGIGQISSEVPQNLSASRPQDRQFILSSKKLLLSDSGFYLCAWRGQGEAFFGQGTRLTVV.

The V gene is TRBV18, the J gene TRBJ2-7, with TRBD1 identical over 8 bases. CDR1 is KGHSH and CDR2 is LQKENI in the germline V gene. V shed 2 bases and J 2 bases; nucleotides not matched to a gene: 5. The length of the CDR3 is 15 residues. The DNA for the CDR3 is TGTGCCAGCTCACCAGAGGACAGGGAAGCCTACGAGCAGTACTTC. Translated: CASSPEDREAYEQYF.

This sequence joins TRBV7-8 and TRBJ1-2, with 7 bases that match TRBD1. CDR3 length: 13 amino acids. Germline loops: CDR1 SGHVS, CDR2 FQNEAQ. V shed 1 base, J shed 11 bases, and the junction held 7 bases outside the gene matches. The CDR3 protein is CASSLERGRGYTF. CDR3 sequence (DNA): TGTGCCAGCAGCTTAGAAAGGGGCAGGGGGTACACCTTC.

This rearrangement joins TRBV5-1 to TRBJ2-5; D ambiguous. The CDR3 is made up of 11 amino acids. With 0 bases removed from V and 7 bases from J, the gap between germline ends came to 4 bases. Germline V gives CDR1 SGHRS, CDR2 YFSETQ. CDR3 nucleotide sequence: TGCGCCAGCAGCTTGGGTCGGACCCAGTACTTC. It encodes CASSLGRTQYF.

The gene calls are TRBV15 and TRBJ1-1; perhaps TRBD1 as D (5 bases). CDR1 LNHNV and CDR2 YYDKDF come from the germline V gene (reference sequence). V was clipped by 3 bases and J by 1 base, with 12 bases between them. There are 15 residues in the CDR3. For the CDR3, the DNA is TGTGCCACCAGCAGGTGGGGGGGAGAGAACACTGAAGCTTTCTTT. Translation gives CATSRWGGENTEAFF. Complete variable domain (other parts from reference TRBV15 and TRBJ1-1): DAMVIQNPRYQVTQFGKPVTLSCSQTLNHNVMYWYQQKSSQAPKLLFHYYDKDFNNEADTPDNFQSRRPNTSFCFLDIRSPGLGDTAMYLCATSRWGGENTEAFFGQGTRLTVV.

V gene TRBV5-1 combines with J gene TRBJ2-7, with 11 positions matching TRBD2. Unmatched junction bases numbered 12, after V lost 4 bases and J lost 6 bases. Germline V gene lookup returns CDR1 SGHRS and CDR2 YFSETQ. This CDR3 contains 16 residues. In DNA form, the CDR3 reads TGCGCCAGCAGCACCCTGGGTAGCGGGGGGGCCGTCGAGCAGTACTTC. It specifies CASSTLGSGGAVEQYF.

The chain couples TRBV7-2 to TRBJ2-3; 7 bases are a match to TRBD2. Germline CDR1 is SGHTA and CDR2 is FQGNSA. Trimming cost V 5 bases and J 1 base; bases outside gene matches: 9. The CDR3 spans 16 residues. The chain's CDR3 is CASSPWAAGGTDTQYF. As DNA, the CDR3 is TGTGCCAGCAGCCCCTGGGCGGCGGGGGGCACAGATACGCAGTATTTT.

This chain links TRBV15 with TRBJ2-1, with TRBD2 matching 11 bases. The V and J ends lost 0 bases and 1 base, in that order; junction bases with no gene match: 11. CDR1 and CDR2 (germline): LNHNV, YYDKDF (reference sequence). The CDR3 length is 20 residues. In DNA form, the CDR3 reads TGTGCCACCAGCAGAGATATGGCGGTAGCGGGAGGGTGGTCCTACAATGAGCAGTTCTTC. Protein: CATSRDMAVAGGWSYNEQFF.

The chain has TRBV30 and TRBJ2-4; 8 bases line up with TRBD1. The CDR3 extends over 15 amino acids. From germline, CDR1 is GTSNPN and CDR2 SVGIG (reference sequence). The V gene end was trimmed by 1 base and the J gene end by 0 bases; junction bases not matched to a gene: 2. CDR3 protein: CAWSATGAAKNIQYF. In DNA, the CDR3 is TGTGCCTGGAGTGCGACAGGGGCAGCCAAAAACATTCAGTACTTC.

V and J are TRBV27 and TRBJ1-6; the D gene is possibly TRBD1 (5 bases). There are 15 residues in the CDR3. Trimming took off 5 bases at V and 8 bases at J, with 16 bases between the two ends. Per germline, CDR1 MNHEY and CDR2 SMNVEV (reference sequence). CDR3 coding DNA: TGTGCCAGCAGTACTAAGGGACTGACCGATTCACCCCTCCACTTT. The encoded protein is CASSTKGLTDSPLHF.

As for this clone: Other nucleotide sequences from this sample produce the same CDR3. This sequence joins TRBV5-4 and TRBJ2-3; D is possibly TRBD1 (6 bases). CDR1 SGHNT and CDR2 YYREEE come from the germline V gene (reference sequence). The CDR3 covers 14 residues. V dropped 2 bases and J dropped 0 bases, with 7 bases sitting between them. The CDR3 loop reads CASSFRGSTDTQYF. Written as DNA, the CDR3 is TGTGCCAGCAGCTTCAGGGGTAGCACAGATACGCAGTATTTT.

The CDR3 nucleotides are TGTGCCAGCAGCGGGAGACTGGGGCGGGAGACCCAGTACTTC. It is translated as CASSGRLGRETQYF. The V gene is TRBV9, the J gene TRBJ2-5; D perhaps matches TRBD1 (5 bases). The CDR3 covers 14 residues. The V gene's germline CDR1 is SGDLS and CDR2 YYNGEE. Trimming took off 3 bases at V and 5 bases at J, with 14 bases between the two ends.